One sample yielded the 7 T cell receptor beta chains listed below, sequenced in a study of early T cells in non-severe SARS-CoV-2 infection. TCRdb independently ran MiXCR on the 5' RACE reads; one entry per CDR3 protein. Of 65,000 to 75,000 distinct CDR3 sequences in the sample, around 13% were seen once. The sample taken for sequencing was whole blood. Source of these receptors: an adult who was a healthcare worker with PCR-confirmed SARS-CoV-2 infection or an uninfected control (not recorded which).

The chain joins TRBV20-1 to TRBJ2-5; 7 nucleotides align to TRBD1. Germline-derived CDR1 and CDR2 are DFQATT and SNEGSKA (reference sequence). CDR3 size: 13 residues. V was pared by 1 base and J by 4 bases, with 3 bases of the junction left unmatched. The CDR3 nucleotides are TGCAGTGCTAGAGGACAGGGCCCAGAGACCCAGTACTTC. Translation gives CSARGQGPETQYF.

This clonotype has a count of ten or more. The chain is built from TRBV4-1 and TRBJ2-7; D perhaps matches TRBD1 (5 bases). CDR1 and CDR2 (germline): MGHRA, YSYEKL. Trimming took off 4 bases at V and 3 bases at J, with 16 bases between the two ends. This CDR3 contains 15 residues. CDR3 nucleotide sequence: TGCGCCAGCAGCCCCCTAAGGACACTCGTCTACGAGCAGTACTTC. It translates to CASSPLRTLVYEQYF.

This clonotype was counted a few times. The chain recombines TRBV7-3 with TRBJ2-2; D perhaps matches TRBD1 (6 bases). V was cut by 8 bases and J by 0 bases, with 13 bases left in between. CDR1 SGHTA and CDR2 FQGTGA come from the germline V gene. The CDR3 is 15 residues long. Written as DNA, the CDR3 is TGTGCCAGCCAAGGGGACACTGCGAACACCGGGGAGCTGTTTTTT. This encodes CASQGDTANTGELFF.

This clonotype was seen ten or more times. This chain joins TRBV18 and TRBJ2-1; the match to TRBD1 covers 7 bases. CDR3 size: 13 residues. Losses at the gene ends were 8 bases for V and 8 bases for J; bases not matched to a gene: 9. CDR1 is KGHSH, CDR2 LQKENI, per germline. DNA of the CDR3: TGTGCCAGCACCACAGGGGTTGTAGATGAGCAGTTCTTC. It translates to CASTTGVVDEQFF.

The table lists this clonotype with many counts. This chain links TRBV7-6 with TRBJ2-5; D is undetermined. Germline values: CDR1 SGHVS, CDR2 FNYEAQ. Trimming took 5 bases from V and 5 from J, leaving 9 bases between them. This CDR3 has 12 amino acids. In nucleotides, the CDR3 is TGTGCCAGCAGCGCCCATGGGGAGACCCAGTACTTC. Protein: CASSAHGETQYF.

This clonotype was recorded at least ten times. J is TRBJ1-2 and V is TRBV12-3 or TRBV12-4, with D unclear. This CDR3 contains 16 residues. V was cut by 7 bases and J by 4 bases, with 22 bases left in between. The CDR3 reads CASTPSGRRYAYGYTF. In nucleotides, the CDR3 is TGTGCCAGCACCCCCAGCGGGCGCAGGTACGCCTATGGCTACACCTTC.

This clonotype has more than one count but fewer than ten. The J gene is TRBJ2-5, the V gene TRBV6-5, with 7 nucleotides matching TRBD2. The V segment lost 6 bases and the J segment 7 bases; nucleotides outside the gene matches: 11. This CDR3 region has 14 residues. CDR1 and CDR2 from the germline V gene are MNHEY and SVGAGI. The CDR3 coding sequence is TGTGCCAGCAGACCGGGACTATTGTCAGGGACCCAGTACTTC. Translating it yields CASRPGLLSGTQYF.